The 9 T cell receptor beta chains below come from one sample, sequenced in a study of early T cells in non-severe SARS-CoV-2 infection. TCRdb called the 5' RACE reads again in MiXCR, with one record for every CDR3 protein. The repertoire includes 100,000 to 150,000 distinct CDR3 sequences, 14% to 15% of them detected once, and 20% to 25% sits in the top ten. Material for sequencing was whole blood. Receptor source: an adult who was a healthcare worker with PCR-confirmed SARS-CoV-2 infection or an uninfected control (not recorded which).

This clonotype has more than one count but fewer than ten. The J gene is TRBJ2-2, the V gene TRBV11-1; 8 nucleotides match TRBD2. Trimming removed 3 bases from V and 0 bases from J; junction bases left unmatched: 6. CDR3 size: 17 residues. Germline V gene data show CDR1 as SGHAT and CDR2 as FQDESV (reference sequence). This chain's CDR3 is CASSLLPSGSNTGELFF. CDR3 bases: TGTGCCAGCAGCTTGCTTCCTAGCGGGTCGAACACCGGGGAGCTGTTTTTT.

The chain employs TRBV12-3 or TRBV12-4 and TRBJ1-1, with D unclear. The CDR3 loop spans 14 amino acids. Trimming removed 3 bases from V and 1 base from J, with 9 bases in between. The CDR3 region has the DNA TGTGCCAGCAGTTTGGCCTTTCGGAACACTGAAGCTTTCTTT. Residues: CASSLAFRNTEAFF.

For the CDR3, the DNA is TGTGCCAGCAGCCACCGAGGGGGGGACCTCTCTGGGGCCAACGTCCTGACTTTC. Protein sequence: CASSHRGGDLSGANVLTF. J is TRBJ2-6 and V is TRBV12-3 or TRBV12-4, with D possibly matching TRBD2 (7 bases). The CDR3 is 18 residues long. Trimming stripped 6 bases from V and 0 bases from J, with 18 bases between.

The chain recombines TRBV19 with TRBJ1-2, with TRBD1 matching 8 bases. This CDR3 is built from 16 residues. From germline, CDR1 is LNHDA and CDR2 SQIVND (reference sequence). Trimming took 4 bases from V and 1 from J; bases not matched to a gene: 8. The CDR3 protein is CASSTADRVSNYGYTF. The CDR3 DNA follows: TGTGCCAGTAGTACCGCGGACAGGGTCAGTAACTATGGCTACACCTTC.

This clonotype was seen ten or more times. The CDR3 end shows no conserved phenylalanine or tryptophan, and so a read error is likely. The DNA is left out, because the CDR3 cannot be placed on it with certainty; the CDR3 is given as TCRdb lists it. The genes are TRBV10-1 and TRBJ1-2; the tabulated D call, TRBD1, remains unverified against the DNA. Germline assignment: CDR1 WNHNN and CDR2 SYGVQD (reference sequence). The CDR3 is 11 amino acids long, termini counted. This CDR3 reads CAGRSWSLGTI.

The rearrangement links TRBV6-1 to TRBJ1-4; TRBD1 aligns across 10 bases. V lost 7 bases to trimming and J lost 10 bases; unmatched junction nucleotides: 9. The CDR3 sequence is 14 residues long. Germline CDR1 MNHNS, CDR2 SASEGT. For the CDR3, the DNA is TGTGCCAGCACCCAATGGGGACAGGGGTTAAAACTGTTTTTT. This translates into CASTQWGQGLKLFF.

The rearrangement links TRBV20-1 to TRBJ2-3; D gene uncertain. Deletions cut 2 bases from V and 6 bases from J, with 3 bases between. The CDR3 covers 10 residues. CDR1 is DFQATT, CDR2 SNEGSKA, per germline (reference sequence). The CDR3 nucleotides read TGCAGTGCTAGAAGGGATACGCAGTATTTT. It codes for CSARRDTQYF.

This clonotype was seen more than once but under ten times. The V call is TRBV7-8, the J call TRBJ1-5, with D perhaps matching TRBD1 (6 bases). Trimming took off 8 bases at V and 5 bases at J, with 13 bases between the two ends. CDR1 and CDR2 from the germline V gene are SGHVS and FQNEAQ. The CDR3 extends over 13 amino acids. CDR3 sequence reads: CASRGQTDQPQHF. DNA of the CDR3: TGTGCCAGCCGAGGACAGACTGATCAGCCCCAGCATTTT.

The rearrangement uses TRBV29-1 and TRBJ2-7; 8 bases are a match to TRBD1. The CDR3 has 12 residues. Germline V lookup: CDR1 SQVTM, CDR2 ANQGSEA. The CDR3 reads CGTGGPSYEQYF. CDR3 nucleotide sequence: TGCGGAACAGGGGGTCCCTCCTACGAGCAGTACTTC.